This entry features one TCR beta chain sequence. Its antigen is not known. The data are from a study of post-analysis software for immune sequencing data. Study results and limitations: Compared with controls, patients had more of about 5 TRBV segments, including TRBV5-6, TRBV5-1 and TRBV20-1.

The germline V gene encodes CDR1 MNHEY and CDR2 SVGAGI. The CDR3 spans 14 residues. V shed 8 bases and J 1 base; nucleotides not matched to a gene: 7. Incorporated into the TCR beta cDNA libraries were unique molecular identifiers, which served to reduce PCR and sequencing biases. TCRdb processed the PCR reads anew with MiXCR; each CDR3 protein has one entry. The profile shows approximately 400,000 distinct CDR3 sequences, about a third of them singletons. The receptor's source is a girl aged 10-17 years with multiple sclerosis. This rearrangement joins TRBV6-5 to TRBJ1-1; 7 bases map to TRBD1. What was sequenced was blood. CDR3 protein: CASRWDRRNTEAFF. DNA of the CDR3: TGTGCCAGCCGGTGGGACAGACGGAACACTGAAGCTTTCTTT.